The clone carrying this TCR beta chain has a count of ten or more. Its matching antigen is unknown. The entry originates in a study of immune heterogeneity within non-small cell lung tumors. Across the study: The composition of the tumors was several squamous cell carcinomas, roughly ten non-squamous carcinomas and 1 not otherwise specified.

V gave up 6 bases and J gave up 1 base; unmatched junction bases: 6. The CDR3 is made up of 15 amino acids. The germline gives CDR1 LNHDA, CDR2 SQIVND (reference sequence). Study results and limitations: Dominant CDR3 beta clonotypes repeated across a patient's tumor loci, while different loci held unique high-frequency clones.

With 32 V and 13 J primers, multiplex PCR amplified the TCR beta CDR3. TCRdb redid the calling of the multiplex PCR reads with MiXCR, one entry per CDR3 protein. Among about 11,000 distinct CDR3 sequences, under 25% were seen once, and the ten largest hold approximately 3.7%. Genomic DNA from bulk tumor acted as the template, and about 600 ng was loaded per sample. Widely spaced biopsies, several per primary tumor, were obtained at surgery. Patients went through curative surgery, and their non-small cell lung cancer was untreated and newly diagnosed. The TCR sequence derives from a man in his 60s with non-small cell lung cancer. Material for sequencing was lung tumor tissue. The chain employs TRBV19 and TRBJ1-5, with 7 positions matching TRBD1. CDR3 nucleotides: TGTGCCAGTAGGAAGACAGGGATGAGCAATCAGCCCCAGCATTTT. This codes for CASRKTGMSNQPQHF.